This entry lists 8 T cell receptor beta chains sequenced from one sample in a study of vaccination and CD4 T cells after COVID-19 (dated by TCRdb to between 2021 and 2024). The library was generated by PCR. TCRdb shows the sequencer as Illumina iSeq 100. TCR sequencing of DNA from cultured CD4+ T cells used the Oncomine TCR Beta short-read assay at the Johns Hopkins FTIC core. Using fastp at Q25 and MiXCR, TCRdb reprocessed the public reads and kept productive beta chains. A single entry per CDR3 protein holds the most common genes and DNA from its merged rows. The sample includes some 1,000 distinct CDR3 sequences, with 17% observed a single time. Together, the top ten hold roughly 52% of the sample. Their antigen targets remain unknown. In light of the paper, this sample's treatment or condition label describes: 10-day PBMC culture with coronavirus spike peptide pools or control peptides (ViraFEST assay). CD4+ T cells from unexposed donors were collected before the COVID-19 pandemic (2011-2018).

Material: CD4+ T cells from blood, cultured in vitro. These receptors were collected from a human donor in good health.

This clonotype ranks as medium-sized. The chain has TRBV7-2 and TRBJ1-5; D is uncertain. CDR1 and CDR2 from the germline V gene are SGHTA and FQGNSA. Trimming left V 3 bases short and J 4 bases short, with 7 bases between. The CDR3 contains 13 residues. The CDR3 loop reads CASSFKGNQPQHF. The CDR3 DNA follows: TGTGCCAGCAGCTTTAAAGGAAATCAGCCCCAGCATTTT.

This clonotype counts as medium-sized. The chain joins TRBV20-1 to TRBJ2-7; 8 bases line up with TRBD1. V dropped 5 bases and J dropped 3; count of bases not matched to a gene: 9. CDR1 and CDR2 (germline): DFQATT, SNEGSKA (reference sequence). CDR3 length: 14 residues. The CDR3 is CSASGTGGLYEQYF. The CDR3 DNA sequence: TGCAGTGCTTCCGGGACAGGCGGTCTCTACGAGCAGTACTTC.

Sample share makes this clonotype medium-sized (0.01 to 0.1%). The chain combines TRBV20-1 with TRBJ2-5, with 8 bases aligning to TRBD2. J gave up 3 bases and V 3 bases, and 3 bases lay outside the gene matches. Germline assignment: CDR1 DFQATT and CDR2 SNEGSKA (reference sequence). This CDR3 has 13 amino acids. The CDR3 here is CSASGGAEETQYF. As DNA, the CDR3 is TGCAGTGCTAGCGGGGGGGCCGAAGAGACCCAGTACTTC.

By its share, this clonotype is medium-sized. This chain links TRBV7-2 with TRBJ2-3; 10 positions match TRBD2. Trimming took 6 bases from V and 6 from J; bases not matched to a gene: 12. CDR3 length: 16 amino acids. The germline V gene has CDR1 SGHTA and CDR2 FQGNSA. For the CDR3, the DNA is TGTGCCAGCAGGGTCGCTAGCGGGGGTGGGGTGGATACGCAGTATTTT. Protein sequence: CASRVASGGGVDTQYF.

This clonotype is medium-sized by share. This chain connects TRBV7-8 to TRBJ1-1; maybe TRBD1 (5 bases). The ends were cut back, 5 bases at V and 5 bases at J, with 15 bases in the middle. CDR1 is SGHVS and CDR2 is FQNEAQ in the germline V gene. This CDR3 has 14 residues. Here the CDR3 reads CASSGGRGWTEAFF. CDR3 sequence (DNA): TGTGCCAGCAGCGGGGGAAGGGGATGGACTGAAGCTTTCTTT.

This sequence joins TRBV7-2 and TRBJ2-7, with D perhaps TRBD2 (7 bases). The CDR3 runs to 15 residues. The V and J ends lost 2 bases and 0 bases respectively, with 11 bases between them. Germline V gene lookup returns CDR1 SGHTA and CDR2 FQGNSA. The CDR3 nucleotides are TGTGCCAGCAGCTTATCCGGGGGGCCCTCCTACGAGCAGTACTTC. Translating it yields CASSLSGGPSYEQYF.

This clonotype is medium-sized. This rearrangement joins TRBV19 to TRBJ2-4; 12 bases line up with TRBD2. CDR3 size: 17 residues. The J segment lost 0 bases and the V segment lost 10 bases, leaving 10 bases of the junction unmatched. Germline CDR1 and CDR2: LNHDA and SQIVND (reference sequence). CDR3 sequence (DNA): TGTGCCACTAACGACCTAGCGGGAGGGCTAGCCAAAAACATTCAGTACTTC. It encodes CATNDLAGGLAKNIQYF.

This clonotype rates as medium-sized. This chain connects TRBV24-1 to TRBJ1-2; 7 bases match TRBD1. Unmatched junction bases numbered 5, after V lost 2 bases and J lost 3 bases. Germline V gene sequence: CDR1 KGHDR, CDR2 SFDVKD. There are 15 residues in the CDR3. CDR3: CATSDSWTGDYGYTF. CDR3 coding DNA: TGTGCCACCAGTGATTCCTGGACAGGAGACTATGGCTACACCTTC.